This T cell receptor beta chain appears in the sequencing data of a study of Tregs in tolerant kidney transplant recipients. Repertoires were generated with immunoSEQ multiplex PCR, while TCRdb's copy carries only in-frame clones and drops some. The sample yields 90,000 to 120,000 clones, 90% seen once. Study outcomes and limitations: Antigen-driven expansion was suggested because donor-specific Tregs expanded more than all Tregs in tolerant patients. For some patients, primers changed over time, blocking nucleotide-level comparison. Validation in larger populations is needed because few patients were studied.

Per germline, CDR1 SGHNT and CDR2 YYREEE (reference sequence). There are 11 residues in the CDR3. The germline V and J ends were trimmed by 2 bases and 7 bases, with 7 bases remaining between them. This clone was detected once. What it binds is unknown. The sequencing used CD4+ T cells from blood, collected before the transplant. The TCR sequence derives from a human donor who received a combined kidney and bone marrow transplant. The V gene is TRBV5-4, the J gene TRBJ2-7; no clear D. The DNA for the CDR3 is TGTGCCAGCAGCTTAGCCCGGGAGCAGTACTTC. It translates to CASSLAREQYF.